Sequencing of this T cell receptor beta chain was carried out in a study of neurological immune-mediated disorders. Study-wide findings and caveats: Phylogenetic grouping assigned the repertoires of 18 of 34 multiple sclerosis patients to one related-CDR3 cluster, which constitutes a possible signature.

CDR1 and CDR2 (germline): KGHSH, LQKENI. Trimming took off 5 bases at V and 8 bases at J, with 19 bases between the two ends. CDR3 length: 15 residues. This clonotype was seen at least ten times. Antigen specificity is unknown. The cDNA was generated through 5'RACE incorporating 10-nucleotide random UMIs. MiXCR, applied by TCRdb to the 5' RACE reads, yields one record per CDR3 protein. Among approximately 50,000 distinct CDR3 sequences, about 5.6% were seen once, and the ten largest hold approximately 1.5%. Sequenced material: CD4+ T cells from blood. The clonotype comes from a woman aged 18 to 35 with multiple sclerosis. V gene TRBV18 combines with J gene TRBJ2-1, with D perhaps matching TRBD1 or TRBD2 (5 bases each). In nucleotides, the CDR3 is TGTGCCAGCTCAGTATCCGGGACCGGACTCGATGAGCAGTTCTTC. Translated: CASSVSGTGLDEQFF.